These T cell receptor beta chains were read from a single sample in a study of blood T cell repertoires in COVID-19. Produced via immunoSEQ multiplex PCR; TCRdb's table is partial and in-frame only. Among about 270,000 clones listed, roughly 84% were seen once. Input material: peripheral blood. These receptors were obtained from a human donor in a cohort sampled during active COVID-19. Both conserved end residues are part of each CDR3. Fields, in order: V gene, D gene, J gene, clone size, CDR3 protein, CDR3 DNA. The D gene is left open where the match is weak. The size field is filled for only some rows; it gives once, few, many or a size class.

TRBV27	TRBD1	TRBJ1-1	.	CASSKGQGAFGTEAFF	TGTGCCAGCAGTAAAGGACAGGGGGCGTTCGGGACTGAAGCTTTCTTT
TRBV5-1	TRBD2	TRBJ2-2	.	CASRPTSLNTGELFF	TGCGCCAGCAGGCCGACTAGCCTTAACACCGGGGAGCTGTTTTTT
TRBV5-1	TRBD1	TRBJ2-2	.	CASSGGQGIPGELFF	TGCGCCAGCAGCGGGGGACAGGGAATCCCCGGGGAGCTGTTTTTT
TRBV29-1	.	TRBJ2-2	few	CSVDSQNTGELFF	TGCAGCGTAGACAGCCAGAACACCGGGGAGCTGTTTTTT
TRBV4-2	TRBD1	TRBJ2-1	.	CASSQDIVGQGENEQFF	TGTGCCAGCAGCCAAGATATCGTCGGGCAGGGGGAAAATGAGCAGTTCTTC
TRBV11-2	.	TRBJ1-5	.	CASSLDQGPGKGGNQPQHF	TGTGCCAGCAGCTTAGATCAGGGGCCGGGGAAAGGCGGCAATCAGCCCCAGCATTTT
TRBV19	.	TRBJ2-5	.	CASSITGFETQYF	TGTGCCAGTAGTATTACAGGTTTTGAGACCCAGTACTTC
TRBV2	TRBD1	TRBJ1-2	.	CASSYQGGNYGYTF	TGTGCCAGCAGTTATCAGGGGGGAAACTATGGCTACACCTTC
TRBV7-2	.	TRBJ2-6	.	CASSNPGGPSSSGANVLTF	TGTGCCAGCAGCAATCCCGGGGGGCCAAGTAGCTCTGGGGCCAACGTCCTGACTTTC
TRBV7-2	TRBD2	TRBJ2-5	once	CASSPPGLAGGETQYF	TGTGCCAGCAGCCCCCCCGGACTAGCGGGAGGAGAGACCCAGTACTTC
TRBV24-1	TRBD1	TRBJ2-4	.	CATSDNQGAAKNIQYF	TGTGCCACCAGTGACAACCAGGGGGCGGCCAAAAACATTCAGTACTTC
TRBV5-4	TRBD1	TRBJ2-3	.	CASSRDRGIGTDTQYF	TGTGCCAGCAGCAGGGACAGGGGGATTGGCACAGATACGCAGTATTTT
TRBV3-1/TRBV3-2	TRBD1	TRBJ2-3	.	CASSPSLGQVLQYF	TGTGCCAGCAGCCCCAGTCTGGGACAGGTCTTGCAGTATTTT
TRBV7-2	TRBD2	TRBJ2-1	.	CASSLGRAGANEQFF	TGTGCCAGCAGCTTAGGGCGAGCGGGGGCAAATGAGCAGTTCTTC
TRBV19	.	TRBJ1-1	.	CASSMSGRPPEAFF	TGTGCCAGTAGTATGAGTGGCAGGCCCCCTGAAGCTTTCTTT
TRBV25-1	TRBD1	TRBJ1-2	.	CASRWDSGGYTF	TGTGCCAGCAGATGGGACAGTGGTGGCTACACCTTC
TRBV28	TRBD1	TRBJ1-2	.	CASSLDRVNYGYTF	TGTGCCAGCAGTTTGGACAGGGTGAACTATGGCTACACCTTC
TRBV7-2	TRBD2	TRBJ2-2	once	CASSLAGGDPPGELFF	TGTGCCAGCAGCTTAGCGGGAGGGGACCCCCCCGGGGAGCTGTTTTTT
TRBV16	.	TRBJ1-2	.	CASSQFPTGGYGYTF	TGTGCCAGCAGCCAATTTCCAACCGGGGGCTATGGCTACACCTTC
TRBV6-6	.	TRBJ1-3	.	CASSYSGVYTIYF	TGTGCCAGCAGTTACTCGGGAGTTTACACCATATATTTT
TRBV5-1	TRBD2	TRBJ2-7	.	CASSSAGGAYEQYF	TGCGCCAGCAGCTCAGCGGGAGGTGCCTACGAGCAGTACTTC
TRBV4-2	.	TRBJ2-7	few	CASSQDLREPEQYF	TGTGCCAGCAGCCAAGATTTAAGGGAGCCCGAGCAGTACTTC
TRBV5-1	.	TRBJ1-2	.	CASSLYQGYGYTF	TGCGCCAGCAGCTTGTATCAGGGGTATGGCTACACCTTC
TRBV7-2	.	TRBJ1-2	.	CASSLAQPGGYYGYTF	TGTGCCAGCAGCTTAGCCCAACCGGGGGGTTACTATGGCTACACCTTC
TRBV29-1	.	TRBJ1-1	.	CSDSGNAEAFF	TGCAGCGACTCAGGGAATGCTGAAGCTTTCTTT
TRBV7-9	TRBD1	TRBJ1-1	.	CASRGTGLRTEAFF	TGTGCCAGCAGGGGGACAGGGCTGCGGACTGAAGCTTTCTTT
TRBV18	TRBD2	TRBJ2-7	.	CASSPSGGTYEQYF	TGTGCCAGCTCACCGAGCGGGGGGACCTACGAGCAGTACTTC
TRBV6-5	TRBD1	TRBJ1-3	.	CASSYGQGSGNTIYF	TGTGCCAGCAGTTACGGACAGGGGTCCGGAAACACCATATATTTT
TRBV25-1	.	TRBJ2-1	.	CASSELGGANEQFF	TGTGCCAGCAGTGAATTAGGAGGGGCCAATGAGCAGTTCTTC
TRBV7-9	TRBD1	TRBJ1-6	.	CASSPPGQSNSPLHF	TGTGCCAGCAGCCCCCCGGGACAGTCAAATTCACCCCTCCACTTT
TRBV4-3	TRBD1	TRBJ1-2	.	CASSPDRGDYGYTF	TGCGCCAGCAGCCCAGACAGGGGGGACTATGGCTACACCTTC
TRBV6-5	TRBD1	TRBJ2-7	.	CASKYGQASYEQYF	TGTGCCAGCAAGTACGGACAGGCCTCCTACGAGCAGTACTTC
TRBV5-1	TRBD1	TRBJ2-1	.	CASSFRSHPGQGLTSSYNEQFF	TGCGCCAGCAGCTTTCGGAGCCACCCGGGACAGGGGCTCACGAGCTCCTACAATGAGCAGTTCTTC
TRBV29-1	.	TRBJ1-1	.	CSVERADTEAFF	TGCAGCGTTGAGAGGGCTGACACTGAAGCTTTCTTT
TRBV5-1	TRBD1	TRBJ2-4	.	CASSLGGVGGAKNIQYF	TGCGCCAGCAGCTTGGGAGGCGTAGGGGGCGCCAAAAACATTCAGTACTTC
TRBV11-2	.	TRBJ1-1	.	CASSSRGNTEAFF	TGTGCCAGCAGCTCCAGAGGCAACACTGAAGCTTTCTTT
TRBV5-4	TRBD2	TRBJ2-5	.	CASSSGTLQETQYF	TGTGCCAGCAGTAGCGGGACACTCCAAGAGACCCAGTACTTC
TRBV3-1/TRBV3-2	TRBD2	TRBJ2-1	.	CASSRQGLAGGLHEQFF	TGTGCCAGCAGCCGACAGGGACTAGCGGGAGGCTTACATGAGCAGTTCTTC
TRBV29-1	.	TRBJ2-7	.	CSVGQFSEQYF	TGCAGCGTTGGACAGTTCAGCGAGCAGTACTTC
TRBV20-1	.	TRBJ2-7	.	CSASWDKIYEQYF	TGCAGTGCTAGTTGGGACAAAATTTACGAGCAGTACTTC
TRBV18	.	TRBJ1-2	.	CASSPEQGNQPYGYTF	TGTGCCAGCTCACCTGAACAGGGAAATCAGCCCTATGGCTACACCTTC
TRBV6-6	TRBD2	TRBJ2-5	few	CASSNLADQETQYF	TGTGCCAGCAGTAACCTAGCGGACCAAGAGACCCAGTACTTC
TRBV5-1	.	TRBJ2-3	.	CASSYRDSWETQYF	TGCGCCAGCAGTTATCGGGACTCCTGGGAGACGCAGTATTTT
TRBV11-1	TRBD1	TRBJ2-1	.	CASSTSRTGGNEQFF	TGTGCCAGCAGCACCAGTAGGACAGGGGGGAATGAGCAGTTCTTC
TRBV10-1	.	TRBJ2-3	.	CASRERGPRDTQYF	TGCGCCAGCAGGGAAAGAGGGCCCCGGGATACGCAGTATTTT
TRBV9	.	TRBJ1-1	few	CASSVDSGDEAFF	TGTGCCAGCAGCGTAGATTCCGGGGATGAAGCTTTCTTT
TRBV5-5	TRBD1	TRBJ2-7	.	CASRRTGGGYEQYF	TGTGCCAGCAGGAGGACAGGGGGCGGGTACGAGCAGTACTTC
TRBV7-2	.	TRBJ1-6	once	CASSLQGQGPPLHF	TGTGCCAGCAGCTTACAGGGGCAGGGGCCACCCCTCCACTTT
TRBV6-5	.	TRBJ2-2	.	CASSQLNTGELFF	TGTGCCAGCAGCCAACTGAACACCGGGGAGCTGTTTTTT
TRBV19	TRBD1	TRBJ2-7	many	CASRDRDRDLYEQYF	TGTGCCAGTAGGGACCGGGACAGGGACCTCTACGAGCAGTACTTC
TRBV5-1	.	TRBJ2-3	few	CASGRAADTQYF	TGCGCCAGCGGCAGGGCGGCAGATACGCAGTATTTT